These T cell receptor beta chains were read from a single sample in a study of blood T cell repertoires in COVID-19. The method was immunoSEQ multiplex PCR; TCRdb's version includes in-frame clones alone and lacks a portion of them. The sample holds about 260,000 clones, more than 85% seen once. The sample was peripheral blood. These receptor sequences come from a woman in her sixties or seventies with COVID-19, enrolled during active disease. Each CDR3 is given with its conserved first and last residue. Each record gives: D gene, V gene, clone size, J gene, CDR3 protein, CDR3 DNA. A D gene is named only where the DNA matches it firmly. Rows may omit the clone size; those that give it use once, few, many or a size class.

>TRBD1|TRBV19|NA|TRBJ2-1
CASSGQDSYNEQFF
TGTGCCAGTAGTGGACAGGACTCCTACAATGAGCAGTTCTTC
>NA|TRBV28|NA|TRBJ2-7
CASSPGSLGSLEQYF
TGTGCCAGCAGTCCCGGATCGTTGGGCTCCCTGGAGCAGTACTTC
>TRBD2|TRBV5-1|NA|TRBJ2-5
CASSAGTSGQQETQYF
TGCGCCAGCAGCGCCGGGACTAGCGGACAACAAGAGACCCAGTACTTC
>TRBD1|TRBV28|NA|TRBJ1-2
CASRFRDRGHYGYTF
TGTGCCAGCAGGTTCCGGGACAGGGGGCACTATGGCTACACCTTC
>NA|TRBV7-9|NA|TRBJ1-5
CASSLSRHSNQPQHF
TGTGCCAGCAGCTTATCCAGGCATAGCAATCAGCCCCAGCATTTT
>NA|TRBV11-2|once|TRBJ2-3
CASSLDGGGSTDTQYF
TGTGCCAGCAGCTTAGACGGAGGCGGAAGCACAGATACGCAGTATTTT
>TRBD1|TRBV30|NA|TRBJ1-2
CACWTGGDGYTF
TGTGCCTGCTGGACAGGGGGCGATGGCTACACCTTC
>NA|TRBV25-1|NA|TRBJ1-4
CASSDRVSNEKLFF
TGTGCCAGCAGTGACAGGGTATCTAATGAAAAACTGTTTTTT
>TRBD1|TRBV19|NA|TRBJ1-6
CASTPGQTYNSPLHF
TGTGCCAGTACCCCGGGACAGACTTATAATTCACCCCTCCACTTT
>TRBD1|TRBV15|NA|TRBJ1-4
CATSSDRERDEKLFF
TGTGCCACCAGTAGCGACAGGGAACGTGATGAAAAACTGTTTTTT
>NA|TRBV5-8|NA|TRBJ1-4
CASSLAGRYGEKLFF
TGTGCCAGCAGCTTGGCTGGGAGGTACGGTGAAAAACTGTTTTTT
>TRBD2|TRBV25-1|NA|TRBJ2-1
CASSEVSGGYNEQFF
TGTGCCAGCAGTGAGGTCAGCGGGGGCTACAATGAGCAGTTCTTC
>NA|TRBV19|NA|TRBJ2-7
CASSRDTTLGVYEQYF
TGTGCCAGTAGTAGGGACACGACGCTGGGGGTCTACGAGCAGTACTTC
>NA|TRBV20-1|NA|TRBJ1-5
CSASWWGQLNQPQHF
TGCAGTGCTAGTTGGTGGGGACAACTAAATCAGCCCCAGCATTTT
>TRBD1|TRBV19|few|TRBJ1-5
CAASTGGMDNQPQHF
TGTGCCGCCTCGACAGGGGGGATGGACAATCAGCCCCAGCATTTT